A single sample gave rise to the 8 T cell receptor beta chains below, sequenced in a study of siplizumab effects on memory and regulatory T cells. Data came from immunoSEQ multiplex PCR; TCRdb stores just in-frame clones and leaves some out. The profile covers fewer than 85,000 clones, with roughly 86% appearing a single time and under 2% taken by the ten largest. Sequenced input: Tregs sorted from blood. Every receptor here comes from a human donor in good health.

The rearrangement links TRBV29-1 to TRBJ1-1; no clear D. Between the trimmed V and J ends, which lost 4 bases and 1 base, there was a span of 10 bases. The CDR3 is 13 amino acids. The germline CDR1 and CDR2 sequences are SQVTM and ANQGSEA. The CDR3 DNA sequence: TGCAGCGTTGGTCAGCAGTCGAACACTGAAGCTTTCTTT. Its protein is CSVGQQSNTEAFF.

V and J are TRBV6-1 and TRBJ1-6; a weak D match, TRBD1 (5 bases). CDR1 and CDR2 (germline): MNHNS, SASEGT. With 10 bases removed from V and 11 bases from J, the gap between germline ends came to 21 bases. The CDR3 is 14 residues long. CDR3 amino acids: CATTLGETGAPLHF. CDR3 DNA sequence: TGTGCCACCACCCTAGGGGAGACTGGCGCACCCCTCCACTTT.

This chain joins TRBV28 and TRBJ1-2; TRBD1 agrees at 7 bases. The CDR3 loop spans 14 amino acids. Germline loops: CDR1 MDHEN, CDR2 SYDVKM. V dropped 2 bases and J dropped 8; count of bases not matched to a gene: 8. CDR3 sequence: CASSLGLQGGGYTF. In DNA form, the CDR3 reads TGTGCCAGCAGTTTAGGATTGCAGGGGGGCGGCTACACCTTC.

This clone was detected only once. CDR3 residues: CASSTPVYRGQGHRGYTF. CDR3 DNA sequence: TGTGCCAGTAGCACCCCCGTATATAGGGGACAGGGCCATCGTGGCTACACCTTC. This chain joins TRBV19 and TRBJ1-2; TRBD1 agrees at 9 bases. This CDR3 comprises 18 residues. V lost 6 bases and J lost 7; bases outside the gene matches: 21. CDR1 and CDR2 from the germline V gene are LNHDA and SQIVND (reference sequence).

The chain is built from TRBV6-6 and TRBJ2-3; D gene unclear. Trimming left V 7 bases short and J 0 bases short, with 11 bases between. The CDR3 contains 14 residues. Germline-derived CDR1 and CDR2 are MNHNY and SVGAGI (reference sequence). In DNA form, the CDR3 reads TGTGCCAGCACGACCGATATCAGCACAGATACGCAGTATTTT. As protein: CASTTDISTDTQYF.

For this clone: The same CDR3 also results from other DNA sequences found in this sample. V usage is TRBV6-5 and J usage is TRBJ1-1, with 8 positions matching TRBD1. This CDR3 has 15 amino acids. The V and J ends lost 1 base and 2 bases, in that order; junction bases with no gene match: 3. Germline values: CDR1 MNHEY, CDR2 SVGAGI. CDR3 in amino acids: CASSYLGQGNTEAFF. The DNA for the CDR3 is TGTGCCAGCAGTTACTTAGGACAGGGAAACACTGAAGCTTTCTTT.

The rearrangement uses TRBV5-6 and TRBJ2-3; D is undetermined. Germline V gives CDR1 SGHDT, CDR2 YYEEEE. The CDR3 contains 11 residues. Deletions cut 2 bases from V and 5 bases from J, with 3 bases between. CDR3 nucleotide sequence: TGTGCCAGCAGCTTAGTAGATACGCAGTATTTT. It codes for CASSLVDTQYF.

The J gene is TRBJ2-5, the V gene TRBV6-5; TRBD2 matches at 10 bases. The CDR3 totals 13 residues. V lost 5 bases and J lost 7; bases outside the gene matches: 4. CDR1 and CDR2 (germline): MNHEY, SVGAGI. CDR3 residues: CASSLAGDRTQYF. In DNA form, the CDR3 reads TGTGCCAGCAGTCTAGCGGGAGATAGGACCCAGTACTTC.